The 12 T cell receptor beta chains reported below all come from one sample, sequenced in a study of shared clonotypes between healthy human individuals. Libraries were prepared by immunoSEQ multiplex PCR; TCRdb keeps only in-frame clonotypes and omits some of them. This table has more than 1 million clones, about 80% appearing once. Sequenced input: memory CD4+ T cells from PBMCs. Subset indicated: CD45RA-negative fraction. Receptor source: a man between 18 and 29 years old in good health. Some clones in this sample may be carry-over from other donors' samples.

The chain uses TRBV5-8 and TRBJ2-1; D is unresolved. Germline V gene data show CDR1 as SGHTS and CDR2 as YDEGEE. CDR3 length: 12 residues. Trimming left V 1 base short and J 8 bases short, with 7 bases between. The DNA of the CDR3 is TGTGCCAGCAGCTTGAGAGGCTATGAGCAGTTCTTC. Amino acid sequence: CASSLRGYEQFF.

The chain is built from TRBV4-1 and TRBJ2-1; D gene uncertain. Germline V gives CDR1 MGHRA, CDR2 YSYEKL. CDR3 length: 13 residues. Between the trimmed V and J ends, which lost 4 bases and 6 bases, there was a span of 10 bases. CDR3 coding DNA: TGCGCCAGCAGCCCCGGAACCTTCAATGAGCAGTTCTTC. It yields the protein CASSPGTFNEQFF.

This clone showed up just a few times. The sample carries other DNA sequences with the same CDR3. The chain carries TRBV2 and TRBJ1-2; 8 nucleotides align to TRBD1. J gave up 3 bases and V 6 bases, and 3 bases lay outside the gene matches. The germline V gene has CDR1 SNHLY and CDR2 FYNNEI. The CDR3 extends over 13 amino acids. The CDR3 bases are TGTGCCAGCAGAGGACAGGGCGACTATGGCTACACCTTC. Translation: CASRGQGDYGYTF. Variable domain in full (rest from reference TRBV2 and TRBJ1-2): EPEVTQTPSHQVTQMGQEVILRCVPISNHLYFYWYRQILGQKVEFLVSFYNNEISEKSEIFDDQFSVERPDGSNFTLKIRSTKLEDSAMYFCASRGQGDYGYTFGSGTRLTVV.

The chain uses TRBV5-5 and TRBJ1-5; D unresolved. The CDR3 has 16 residues. Germline V gene data show CDR1 as SGHKS and CDR2 as YYEKEE (reference sequence). V lost 6 bases and J lost 3, with 19 bases in between. CDR3 in amino acids: CASTPAAVQYNQPQHF. CDR3 DNA sequence: TGTGCCAGCACCCCCGCCGCAGTTCAGTACAATCAGCCCCAGCATTTT.

This clone came up once. This rearrangement joins TRBV7-9 to TRBJ1-6; D not certain. The V and J ends lost 2 bases and 6 bases respectively, with 5 bases between them. This CDR3 spans 13 amino acids. Germline V CDR1 and CDR2: SEHNR, FQNEAQ (reference sequence). CDR3 DNA: TGTGCCAGCAGCTTACAGCCTAATTCACCCCTCCACTTT. It encodes CASSLQPNSPLHF. The full variable domain, its missing parts supplied by reference TRBV7-9 and TRBJ1-6, is DTGVSQNPRHKITKRGQNVTFRCDPISEHNRLYWYRQTLGQGPEFLTYFQNEAQLEKSRLLSDRFSAERPKGSFSTLEIQRTEQGDSAMYLCASSLQPNSPLHFGNGTRLTVT.

This rearrangement joins TRBV11-1 to TRBJ2-7; TRBD1 or TRBD2 may be the D gene (5 bases each). V dropped 5 bases and J dropped 0 bases, with 14 bases sitting between them. In germline, CDR1 is SGHAT, CDR2 FQDESV (reference sequence). This CDR3 spans 15 amino acids. The CDR3 sequence: CASSRMPGGSYEQYF. The CDR3 DNA follows: TGTGCCAGCAGCCGGATGCCTGGGGGCTCCTACGAGCAGTACTTC.

With respect to this clone: Other DNA sequences of this sample code for an identical CDR3. The chain links TRBV7-9 to TRBJ1-4; D remains ambiguous. The V and J ends lost 1 base and 8 bases respectively, with 2 bases between them. The CDR3 loop spans 11 amino acids. Germline-derived CDR1 and CDR2 are SEHNR and FQNEAQ (reference sequence). As DNA, the CDR3 is TGTGCCAGCAGCTTAGTGGAAAAACTGTTTTTT. It specifies CASSLVEKLFF.

The chain carries TRBV28 and TRBJ1-5; tentative D call: TRBD1 (6 bases). The V and J ends lost 10 bases and 4 bases respectively, with 17 bases between them. The germline V gene encodes CDR1 MDHEN and CDR2 SYDVKM. This CDR3 spans 14 amino acids. In DNA, the CDR3 is TGTGCCATCCTGGGGGGGACAAAAAATCAGCCCCAGCATTTT. This codes for CAILGGTKNQPQHF.

The CDR3 coding sequence is TGTGCCAGCAGCTTTAGTTTCGGGGAGCTGTTTTTT. It specifies CASSFSFGELFF. This sequence joins TRBV7-2 and TRBJ2-2; D ambiguous. The CDR3 is made up of 12 amino acids. Germline-derived CDR1 and CDR2 are SGHTA and FQGNSA. With 3 bases removed from V and 7 bases from J, the gap between germline ends came to 6 bases.

The gene calls are TRBV29-1 and TRBJ2-1, with unresolved D. The V gene's germline CDR1 is SQVTM and CDR2 ANQGSEA. Deletions cut 6 bases from V and 6 bases from J, with 18 bases between. This CDR3 comprises 14 residues. The CDR3 reads CSVAGVSGRNEQFF. Written as DNA, the CDR3 is TGCAGCGTCGCCGGAGTTTCCGGCCGCAATGAGCAGTTCTTC.

V usage is TRBV18 and J usage is TRBJ2-3, with D perhaps TRBD2 (7 bases). The CDR3 is made up of 15 amino acids. CDR1 and CDR2 from the germline V gene are KGHSH and LQKENI. V lost 3 bases, J lost 2 bases, and 12 bases lay in between. This chain's CDR3 is CASSPIGGDTDTQYF. The CDR3 bases are TGTGCCAGCTCACCCATAGGGGGGGACACAGATACGCAGTATTTT.

The V and J genes are TRBV7-8 and TRBJ1-5; D gene unclear. CDR1 and CDR2 from the germline V gene are SGHVS and FQNEAQ. The V end was cut by 3 bases, the J end by 2 bases, with 11 bases between. There are 15 residues in the CDR3. The CDR3 protein is CASSLGRVGNQPQHF. The DNA for the CDR3 is TGTGCCAGCAGCTTGGGAAGGGTCGGCAATCAGCCCCAGCATTTT.